The next 22 T cell receptor beta chains were all read from a single sample in a study of technical replicates of blood from a few donors. Some clones are missing from TCRdb's copy, which holds only in-frame ones; the method was immunoSEQ multiplex PCR. The profile shows about 88,000 clones, around 94% of them singletons. The specimen was T cells isolated from PBMCs. The receptors originated from a human donor in good health.

The CDR3 DNA reads TGCGCCAGCAGCTTGGCCCCCTACTCCTACGAGCAGTACTTC. This encodes CASSLAPYSYEQYF. This chain links TRBV5-1 with TRBJ2-7; D ambiguous. Between the trimmed V and J ends, which lost 0 bases and 0 bases, there was a span of 7 bases. CDR1 SGHRS and CDR2 YFSETQ come from the germline V gene. This CDR3 has 14 amino acids.

V and J are TRBV4-2 and TRBJ2-1; D may be TRBD1 (6 bases). The CDR3 has 15 residues. Germline CDR1 is LGHNA and CDR2 is YNFKEQ. Trimming removed 1 base at V and 6 bases at J, with 13 bases between. DNA of the CDR3: TGTGCCAGCAGCCAAGCTGGGGGCCTGGTCAATGAGCAGTTCTTC. Amino acids: CASSQAGGLVNEQFF.

In this sample, this clone turned up once. The chain joins TRBV27 to TRBJ1-5; no firm D call. CDR1 and CDR2 from the germline V gene are MNHEY and SMNVEV (reference sequence). Deletions cut 3 bases from V and 4 bases from J, with 10 bases between. This CDR3 spans 14 amino acids. Written as DNA, the CDR3 is TGTGCCAGCAGTTTCTGTTCGGTGAATCAGCCCCAGCATTTT. Translated: CASSFCSVNQPQHF.

The V call is TRBV28, the J call TRBJ2-3; 7 bases line up with TRBD2. The CDR3 is 18 amino acids. Per the germline V gene, CDR1 is MDHEN and CDR2 is SYDVKM. The V and J ends lost 6 bases and 1 base, in that order; junction bases with no gene match: 16. The CDR3 DNA reads as TGTGCCAGCAGCCTATGGGATAGCGGGTTCACTCGCACAGATACGCAGTATTTT. Translated, it gives CASSLWDSGFTRTDTQYF.

This sequence joins TRBV4-1 and TRBJ2-3; 8 bases match TRBD1. Germline CDR1 and CDR2: MGHRA and YSYEKL. The CDR3 sequence is 16 residues long. V trimming: 5 bases; J trimming: 2 bases; junction bases outside the gene matches: 9. The CDR3 loop is CASSRAGGFFTDTQYF. The CDR3 DNA reads as TGCGCCAGCAGCAGGGCAGGGGGCTTTTTCACAGATACGCAGTATTTT.

This sequence joins TRBV29-1 and TRBJ2-7; D may be TRBD1 (6 bases). V was shortened by 4 bases and J by 0 bases, with 10 bases between the two germline ends. Germline V lookup: CDR1 SQVTM, CDR2 ANQGSEA. This CDR3 contains 13 residues. CDR3 sequence (DNA): TGCAGCGTTGGTCGGGGACACTCCTACGAGCAGTACTTC. Amino acids: CSVGRGHSYEQYF.

This sequence joins TRBV7-8 and TRBJ1-6, with D tentatively TRBD1 (6 bases). Germline CDR1 SGHVS, CDR2 FQNEAQ. CDR3 size: 14 residues. V was shortened by 3 bases and J by 10 bases, with 13 bases between the two germline ends. The CDR3 DNA reads as TGTGCCAGCAGCTTGGGGGCAAGTGGGTCACCCCTCCACTTT. Protein: CASSLGASGSPLHF.

The J gene is TRBJ1-5, the V gene TRBV19; D is perhaps TRBD1 (6 bases). V lost 2 bases to trimming and J lost 6 bases, with 17 bases between them. Germline CDR1 is LNHDA and CDR2 is SQIVND (reference sequence). The CDR3 extends over 16 amino acids. CDR3 nucleotides: TGTGCCAGTAGTATATCCGGACAGCTTTTCTTTCAGCCCCAGCATTTT. This sequence encodes CASSISGQLFFQPQHF.

V is TRBV7-9 and J is TRBJ2-5; 10 positions match TRBD2. This CDR3 has 17 amino acids. Germline V gene lookup returns CDR1 SEHNR and CDR2 FQNEAQ (reference sequence). The trim removed 0 bases at V and 4 bases at J, leaving 8 bases unmatched. The CDR3 reads CASSLALFLAGGETQYF. CDR3 DNA sequence: TGTGCCAGCAGCTTAGCGCTTTTTTTAGCGGGAGGAGAGACCCAGTACTTC.

This clone appeared once. The chain is built from TRBV7-8 and TRBJ2-3, with 7 bases that match TRBD1. From germline, CDR1 is SGHVS and CDR2 FQNEAQ. The CDR3 covers 17 residues. J was trimmed by 0 bases and V by 3 bases; bases with no gene match: 9. The CDR3 nucleotides read TGTGCCAGCAGCTTGCTGGGGACAGACCCTAGCACAGATACGCAGTATTTT. Protein sequence: CASSLLGTDPSTDTQYF.

The genes are TRBV27 and TRBJ1-5; unclear D gene. The CDR3 has 12 residues. Trimming shortened V by 3 bases and J by 7 bases, and 7 bases separated the two germline ends. The germline CDR1 and CDR2 sequences are MNHEY and SMNVEV (reference sequence). CDR3 in amino acids: CASSFTNQPQHF. CDR3 DNA: TGTGCCAGCAGTTTTACAAACCAGCCCCAGCATTTT.

The rearrangement joins TRBV28 to TRBJ2-3; possibly TRBD1 for D (5 bases). Trimming removed 1 base from V and 1 base from J, with 9 bases in between. This CDR3 comprises 15 residues. The germline V gene has CDR1 MDHEN and CDR2 SYDVKM. The CDR3 DNA reads as TGTGCCAGCAGTTTATTCGGCAGGGGCACAGATACGCAGTATTTT. The encoded protein is CASSLFGRGTDTQYF.

The chain is built from TRBV15 and TRBJ1-1, with 9 bases matching TRBD1. This CDR3 region has 17 residues. After removal of 2 bases from V and 3 bases from J, the junction contained 10 bases not matched to a gene. The V gene's germline CDR1 is LNHNV and CDR2 YYDKDF (reference sequence). Written as DNA, the CDR3 is TGTGCCACCAGCAGATCCACAGGGGGCCTTTGGGACACTGAAGCTTTCTTT. It translates to CATSRSTGGLWDTEAFF.

The chain's CDR3 is CSVHGGGGATEQYF. CDR3 DNA: TGCAGCGTCCACGGGGGCGGGGGGGCGACCGAGCAGTACTTC. V gene TRBV29-1 combines with J gene TRBJ2-7; 9 nucleotides line up with TRBD2. The CDR3 length is 14 residues. Germline V gene sequence: CDR1 SQVTM, CDR2 ANQGSEA. J gave up 6 bases and V 6 bases, and 12 bases lay outside the gene matches.

This rearrangement joins TRBV14 to TRBJ1-3; D is ambiguous. In germline, CDR1 is SGHDN, CDR2 FVKESK. The CDR3 covers 15 residues. The V end lost 1 base, the J end lost 4 bases, and 11 bases lay between the germline ends. CDR3 DNA: TGTGCCAGCAGCCAAGGAGGGATGGGCGGAAACACCATATATTTT. Its translation is CASSQGGMGGNTIYF.

V is TRBV5-1 and J is TRBJ2-7; perhaps TRBD2 as D (6 bases). Germline V gene sequence: CDR1 SGHRS, CDR2 YFSETQ. This CDR3 comprises 15 residues. V was cut by 4 bases and J by 5 bases, with 19 bases left in between. The CDR3 DNA is TGCGCCAGCAGCCTAAATCCTAGCTCTAGCGACGAGCAGTACTTC. Its protein product is CASSLNPSSSDEQYF.

The rearrangement links TRBV6-1 to TRBJ2-1, with D tentatively TRBD2 (6 bases). V lost 6 bases and J 6 bases, leaving 15 bases between the germline ends. Germline V lookup: CDR1 MNHNS, CDR2 SASEGT. The CDR3 extends over 14 amino acids. The CDR3 bases are TGTGCCAGCAGGGAGGGGTATGGGGTCAATGAGCAGTTCTTC. This encodes CASREGYGVNEQFF.

As concerns this clone: Other DNA sequences within the sample encode an identical CDR3. J is TRBJ2-3 and V is TRBV5-1, with TRBD1 matching 7 bases. V trimming: 3 bases; J trimming: 1 base; junction bases outside the gene matches: 2. Germline CDR1 is SGHRS and CDR2 is YFSETQ. The CDR3 length is 14 residues. The CDR3 region is CASSSGQGTDTQYF. In nucleotides, the CDR3 is TGCGCCAGCAGCTCAGGACAGGGCACAGATACGCAGTATTTT.

This clone was found a few times. V gene TRBV30 combines with J gene TRBJ1-1; no reliable D call. V was pared by 3 bases and J by 11 bases, with 16 bases between. The CDR3 totals 12 residues. Germline-derived CDR1 and CDR2 are GTSNPN and SVGIG (reference sequence). For the CDR3, the DNA is TGTGCCTGGAGGGAGGGTACCCACCTGGCTTTCTTT. It is translated as CAWREGTHLAFF.

This chain connects TRBV6-4 to TRBJ2-1, with TRBD2 as a possible D gene (6 bases). CDR3 length: 15 amino acids. In germline, CDR1 is MRHNA, CDR2 SNTAGT. V lost 6 bases and J lost 8, with 20 bases in between. CDR3 in amino acids: CASRTRASAADEQFF. As DNA, the CDR3 is TGTGCCAGCAGGACTAGGGCTAGCGCCGCCGATGAGCAGTTCTTC.

The chain combines TRBV6-6 with TRBJ1-1; D gene ambiguous. The CDR3 has 14 residues. Germline CDR1 reads MNHNY; CDR2 reads SVGAGI (reference sequence). The ends were cut back, 2 bases at V and 5 bases at J, with 12 bases in the middle. CDR3: CASSYPTGETEAFF. CDR3 nucleotides: TGTGCCAGCAGTTACCCAACCGGGGAGACTGAAGCTTTCTTT.

V usage is TRBV30 and J usage is TRBJ1-6; 7 bases are a match to TRBD1. After removal of 3 bases from V and 5 bases from J, the junction contained 7 bases not matched to a gene. From germline, CDR1 is GTSNPN and CDR2 SVGIG (reference sequence). The CDR3 totals 15 residues. CDR3 nucleotides: TGTGCCTGGAGCCGACCGGGACAGAATAATTCACCCCTCCACTTT. It codes for CAWSRPGQNNSPLHF. Variable domain in full (rest from reference TRBV30 and TRBJ1-6): SQTIHQWPATLVQPVGSPLSLECTVEGTSNPNLYWYRQAAGRGLQLLFYSVGIGQISSEVPQNLSASRPQDRQFILSSKKLLLSDSGFYLCAWSRPGQNNSPLHFGNGTRLTVT.